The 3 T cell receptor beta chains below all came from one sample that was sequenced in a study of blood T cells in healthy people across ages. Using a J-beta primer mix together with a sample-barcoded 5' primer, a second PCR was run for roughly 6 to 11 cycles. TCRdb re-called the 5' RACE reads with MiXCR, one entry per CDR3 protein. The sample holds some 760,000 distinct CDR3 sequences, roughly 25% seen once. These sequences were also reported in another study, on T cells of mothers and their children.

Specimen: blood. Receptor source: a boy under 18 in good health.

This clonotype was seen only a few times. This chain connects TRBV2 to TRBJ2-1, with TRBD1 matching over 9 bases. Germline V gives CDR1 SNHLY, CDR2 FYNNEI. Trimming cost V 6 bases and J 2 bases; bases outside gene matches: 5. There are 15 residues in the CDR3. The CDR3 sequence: CASSGWDRAYNEQFF. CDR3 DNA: TGTGCCAGCAGCGGATGGGACAGGGCCTACAATGAGCAGTTCTTC.

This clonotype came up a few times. CDR3 nucleotides: TGTGCCAGCAGCTTCCAACTAGCGCCTGAGACCCAGTACTTC. Its protein is CASSFQLAPETQYF. The rearrangement joins TRBV7-2 to TRBJ2-5, with 7 bases that match TRBD2. V dropped 3 bases and J dropped 5; count of bases not matched to a gene: 6. Germline CDR1 SGHTA, CDR2 FQGNSA. CDR3 length: 14 amino acids.

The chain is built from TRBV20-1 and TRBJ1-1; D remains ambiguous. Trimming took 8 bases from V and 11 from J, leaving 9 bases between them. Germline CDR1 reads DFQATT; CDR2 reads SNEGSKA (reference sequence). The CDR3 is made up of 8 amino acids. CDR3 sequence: CSPGEAFF. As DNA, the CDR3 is TGCAGTCCCGGGGAGGCTTTCTTT.